This TCR beta chain was sequenced in a study of shared T cell receptors in the human thymus. The assay was immunoSEQ multiplex PCR, and TCRdb's table has in-frame clones only and misses some. The repertoire has about 710,000 clones, roughly 86% of them found once; the top ten carry under 0.01%. Another study also made use of these data, one on human thymus T cells. That work states: Corrective surgery for congenital heart defects was being performed on the healthy Finnish infants who were the donors. The thymus tissue came from resections taken during corrective heart surgery. It looked as if thymic and blood repertoires used V and J genes in a biased way. In unrelated individuals, thymic repertoires overlapped highly, according to related research.

This sequence was found in a boy under two years old with a congenital heart defect. Sequenced input: thymocytes.

CDR3 region: CASSQDQSRGLLAGPTDTQYF. CDR3 nucleotides: TGCGCCAGCAGCCAAGACCAATCCCGAGGGTTACTAGCGGGACCCACAGATACGCAGTATTTT. The chain has TRBV4-1 and TRBJ2-3; TRBD2 matches 10 bases. Germline CDR1 MGHRA, CDR2 YSYEKL. Trimming at V came to 0 bases and at J to 2 bases, leaving 17 bases not matched to a gene. CDR3 length equals 21 residues.